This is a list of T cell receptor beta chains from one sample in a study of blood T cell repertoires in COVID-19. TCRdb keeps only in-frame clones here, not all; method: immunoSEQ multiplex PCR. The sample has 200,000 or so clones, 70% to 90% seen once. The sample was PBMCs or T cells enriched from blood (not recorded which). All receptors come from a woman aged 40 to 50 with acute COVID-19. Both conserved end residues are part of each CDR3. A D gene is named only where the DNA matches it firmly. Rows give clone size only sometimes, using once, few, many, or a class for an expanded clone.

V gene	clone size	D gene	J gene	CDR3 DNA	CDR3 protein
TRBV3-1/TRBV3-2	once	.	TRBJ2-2	TGTGCCAGCAGCCAAGATTATAGCGGGGAGCTGTTTTTT	CASSQDYSGELFF
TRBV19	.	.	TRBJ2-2	TGTGCCAGTAGCCACCCGGGACTCAACACCGGGGAGCTGTTTTTT	CASSHPGLNTGELFF
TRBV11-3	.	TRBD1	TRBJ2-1	TGTGCCAGTTCCGGACAGGGGCGAAACAATGAGCAGTTCTTC	CASSGQGRNNEQFF
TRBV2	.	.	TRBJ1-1	TGTGCCAGCAGCCAACAGGGGAACACTGAAGCTTTCTTT	CASSQQGNTEAFF
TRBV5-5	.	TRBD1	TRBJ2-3	TGTGCCAGCAGCTTGGTCCCCGGGACAGGGGGCACAGATACGCAGTATTTT	CASSLVPGTGGTDTQYF
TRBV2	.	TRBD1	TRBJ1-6	TGTGCCAGCAGAGAGACGACAGGGACCTTTTCACCCCTCCACTTT	CASRETTGTFSPLHF
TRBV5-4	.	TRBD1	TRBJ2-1	TGTGCCAGCAGCTTGGGGGCCGGGACAGGGGGCAAAAATGAGCAGTTCTTC	CASSLGAGTGGKNEQFF
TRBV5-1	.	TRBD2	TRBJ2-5	TGCGCCAGCAGGAGCGGGAGGATTAGGTACCAAGAGACCCAGTACTTC	CASRSGRIRYQETQYF
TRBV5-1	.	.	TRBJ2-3	TGCGCCAGCAGCCCCGGGGACAAGGGGGATACGCAGTATTTT	CASSPGDKGDTQYF
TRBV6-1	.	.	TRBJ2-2	TGTGCCAGCAGTGAAAGGGCAGGGAGGTCCGGGGAGCTGTTTTTT	CASSERAGRSGELFF
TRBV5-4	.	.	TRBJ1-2	TGTGCCAGCAGCTTGGGGGGAGGAAACTATGGCTACACCTTC	CASSLGGGNYGYTF
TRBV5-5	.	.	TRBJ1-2	TGTGCCAGCAGCCCCCTCTCGAACTATGGCTACACCTTC	CASSPLSNYGYTF
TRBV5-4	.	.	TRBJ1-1	TGTGCCAGCAGCTCCGGAGGGGGGGCTGTGAACACTGAAGCTTTCTTT	CASSSGGGAVNTEAFF
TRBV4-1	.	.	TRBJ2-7	TGCGCCAGCAGCCAAGATCGGTGGACACAGGCCTACGAGCAGTACTTC	CASSQDRWTQAYEQYF
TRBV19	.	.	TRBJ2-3	TGTGCCAGTAGTATTACCACAACAGATACGCAGTATTTT	CASSITTTDTQYF
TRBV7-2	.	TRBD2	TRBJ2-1	TGTGCCAGCAGCTTAGGCCTAGCGGGTCGTAGGAGTGAGCAGTTCTTC	CASSLGLAGRRSEQFF
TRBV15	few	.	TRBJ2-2	TGTGCCACCAGCAGAGATCAGGGTCTTACCGGGGAGCTGTTTTTT	CATSRDQGLTGELFF
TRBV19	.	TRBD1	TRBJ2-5	TGTGCCAGTAGTAGACAGGGTACAAGGGAGACCCAGTACTTC	CASSRQGTRETQYF
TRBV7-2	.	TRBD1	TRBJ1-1	TGTGCCAGCAGCAAACCGGGACAGTACACTGAAGCTTTCTTT	CASSKPGQYTEAFF
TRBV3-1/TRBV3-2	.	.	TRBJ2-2	TGTGCCAGCAGCCAAGAAGGAGCCGGGGAGCTGTTTTTT	CASSQEGAGELFF
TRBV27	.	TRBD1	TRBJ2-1	TGTGCCAGCAGTTCAAGACAGGGGGCATCGGATGAGCAGTTCTTC	CASSSRQGASDEQFF
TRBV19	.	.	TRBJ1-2	TGTGCCAGTAGCCAATGGGGGGTCTATGGCTACACCTTC	CASSQWGVYGYTF
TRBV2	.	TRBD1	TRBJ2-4	TGTGCCAGCAGTGTTTACGGGACAGGGAACATTCAGTACTTC	CASSVYGTGNIQYF
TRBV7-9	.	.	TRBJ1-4	TGTGCCAGCAGCTTTCGGTCTCCAGGTCGGTTAGAAAAACTGTTTTTT	CASSFRSPGRLEKLFF
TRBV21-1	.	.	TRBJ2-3	TGTGCCAGCAGCAAAGATGGCCGGGACAGGAGCACAGATACGCAGTATTTT	CASSKDGRDRSTDTQYF
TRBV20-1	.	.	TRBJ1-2	TGCAGTGCTAGAGATGGGGCTGGCTACACCTTC	CSARDGAGYTF
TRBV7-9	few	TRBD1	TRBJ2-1	TGTGCCAGCAGCTTAGTACAGGGGGGCAATGAGCAGTTCTTC	CASSLVQGGNEQFF
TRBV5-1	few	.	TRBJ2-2	TGCGCCAGCAGCCTCGAGGGGGCCGGGGAGCTGTTTTTT	CASSLEGAGELFF
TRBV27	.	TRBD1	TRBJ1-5	TGTGCCAGCAGTTTTAGGACAGGGGGTAAACGAGGGGGGGTCCAGCCCCAGCATTTT	CASSFRTGGKRGGVQPQHF
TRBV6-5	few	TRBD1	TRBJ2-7	TGTGCCAGCAGGGCCGGGACAGGGACCTACGAGCAGTACTTC	CASRAGTGTYEQYF
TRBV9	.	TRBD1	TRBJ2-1	TGTGCCAGCAGCGCCCGACAGGGGAGCTACAATGAGCAGTTCTTC	CASSARQGSYNEQFF
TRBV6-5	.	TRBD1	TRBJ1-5	TGTGCCAGCAGTTCCTCAGGGGGGGTAGGTCAGCCCCAGCATTTT	CASSSSGGVGQPQHF
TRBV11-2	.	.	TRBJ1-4	TGTGCCAGCAGCTTAGATAGGGGAGGAAAACTGTTTTTT	CASSLDRGGKLFF
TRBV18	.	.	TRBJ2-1	TGTGCCAGCTCACCACGGAACGGGGACTCCAATGAGCAGTTCTTC	CASSPRNGDSNEQFF
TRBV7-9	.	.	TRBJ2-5	TGTGCCAGCAGCTCATTAGAGGGCCCCTTGGAAGAGACCCAGTACTTC	CASSSLEGPLEETQYF
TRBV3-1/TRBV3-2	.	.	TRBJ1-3	TGTGCCAGCAGCCTCCGTTCCTCTGGAAACACCATATATTTT	CASSLRSSGNTIYF
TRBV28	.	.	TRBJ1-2	TGTGCCAGCAGTTTCGCAGGGAACCCCTATGGCTACACCTTC	CASSFAGNPYGYTF
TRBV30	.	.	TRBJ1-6	TGTGCCTGGAGTCCCGGGGAGATAGCCTTTTATTCACCCCTCCACTTT	CAWSPGEIAFYSPLHF
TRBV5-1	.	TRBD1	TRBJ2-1	TGCGCCAGCTCGAAAGACAGGGGGTTGGGTAATGAGCAGTTCTTC	CASSKDRGLGNEQFF
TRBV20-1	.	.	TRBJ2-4	TGCAGTGCTTGGAGTGGGAACATTCAGTACTTC	CSAWSGNIQYF
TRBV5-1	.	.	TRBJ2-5	TGCGCCAGCAGCTTGGCAGGGACTCAACAAGAGACCCAGTACTTC	CASSLAGTQQETQYF
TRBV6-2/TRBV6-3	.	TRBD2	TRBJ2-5	TGTGCCAGCAGTGGCCACGGGGTAGCGGGGGTCCAAGAGACCCAGTACTTC	CASSGHGVAGVQETQYF
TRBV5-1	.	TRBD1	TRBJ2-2	TGCGCCAGCAGCTTGGACCCCGGGACAGGGAGCACCGGGGAGCTGTTTTTT	CASSLDPGTGSTGELFF